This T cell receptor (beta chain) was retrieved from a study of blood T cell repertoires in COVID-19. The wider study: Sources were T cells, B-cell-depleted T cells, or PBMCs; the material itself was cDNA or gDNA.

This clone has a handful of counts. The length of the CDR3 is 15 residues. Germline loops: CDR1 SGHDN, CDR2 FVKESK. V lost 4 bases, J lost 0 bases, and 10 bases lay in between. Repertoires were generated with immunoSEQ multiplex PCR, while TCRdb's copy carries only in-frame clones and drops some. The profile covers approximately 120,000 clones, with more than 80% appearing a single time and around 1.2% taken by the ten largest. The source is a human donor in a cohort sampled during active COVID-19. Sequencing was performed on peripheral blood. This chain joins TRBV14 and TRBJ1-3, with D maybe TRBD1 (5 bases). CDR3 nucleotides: TGTGCCAGCAGCCTCAGGGCCGTCTCTGGAAACACCATATATTTT. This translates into CASSLRAVSGNTIYF.